A single sample gave rise to the 10 T cell receptor beta chains below, sequenced in a study of early T cells in non-severe SARS-CoV-2 infection. TCRdb re-called the 5' RACE reads through MiXCR, storing one row per CDR3 protein. Of tens of thousands of distinct CDR3 sequences in the sample, around 13% were seen once. The sequenced material came from whole blood. The receptors derive from an adult who was a healthcare worker with PCR-confirmed SARS-CoV-2 infection or an uninfected control (not recorded which).

This clonotype was counted ten times or more. The chain links TRBV10-3 to TRBJ2-7, with D perhaps matching TRBD2 (5 bases). The germline V gene has CDR1 ENHRY and CDR2 SYGVKD. The CDR3 sequence is 16 residues long. V lost 0 bases to trimming and J lost 6 bases, with 18 bases between them. CDR3 sequence: CAISESGGLNAGEQYF. The CDR3 DNA follows: TGTGCCATCAGTGAGTCGGGTGGGCTAAATGCGGGCGAGCAGTACTTC.

This clonotype occurred many times. The chain has TRBV5-1 and TRBJ2-1, with D possibly matching TRBD2 (6 bases). CDR3 size: 16 residues. Trimming left V 2 bases short and J 0 bases short, with 12 bases between. Germline V CDR1 and CDR2: SGHRS, YFSETQ. The CDR3 is CASSFSGSSSYNEQFF. CDR3 bases: TGCGCCAGCAGCTTTAGCGGTTCGAGCTCCTACAATGAGCAGTTCTTC.

At least ten counts were recorded for this clonotype. The CDR3 sequence: CASSLRGTGGETQYF. The CDR3 DNA reads TGTGCCAGCAGCCTCAGAGGGACAGGGGGAGAGACCCAGTACTTC. The rearrangement uses TRBV3-1 and TRBJ2-5, with 11 bases identical to TRBD1. V lost 4 bases, J lost 4 bases, and 5 bases stayed unmatched. The germline V gene has CDR1 LGHDT and CDR2 YNNKEL (reference sequence). This CDR3 has 15 amino acids.

This chain connects TRBV7-6 to TRBJ2-2; D remains ambiguous. Per the germline V gene, CDR1 is SGHVS and CDR2 is FNYEAQ. Trimming pared 2 bases from V and 4 bases from J, leaving 14 bases between. The CDR3 runs 16 residues. Here the CDR3 reads CASSLLAWMGTGELFF. In DNA, the CDR3 is TGTGCCAGCAGCTTATTGGCATGGATGGGCACCGGGGAGCTGTTTTTT.

This clonotype has a count of ten or more. The chain recombines TRBV30 with TRBJ1-1; 7 positions match TRBD1. Trimming removed 2 bases from V and 2 bases from J; junction bases left unmatched: 5. The germline CDR1 and CDR2 sequences are GTSNPN and SVGIG (reference sequence). The CDR3 runs 14 residues. CDR3 in amino acids: CAWSTRQGNTEAFF. DNA of the CDR3: TGTGCCTGGAGTACACGACAGGGAAACACTGAAGCTTTCTTT. Together with reference TRBV30 and TRBJ1-1, the CDR3 gives the full variable domain: SQTIHQWPATLVQPVGSPLSLECTVEGTSNPNLYWYRQAAGRGLQLLFYSVGIGQISSEVPQNLSASRPQDRQFILSSKKLLLSDSGFYLCAWSTRQGNTEAFFGQGTRLTVV.

The J gene is TRBJ2-3, the V gene TRBV19, with 10 bases fitting TRBD2. The junction had 3 bases not matched to a gene; V was cut back by 8 bases and J by 1 base. The CDR3 loop spans 14 amino acids. CDR1 LNHDA and CDR2 SQIVND come from the germline V gene (reference sequence). Here the CDR3 DNA reads TGTGCCAGTGGCACTAGCGGGGGCACAGATACGCAGTATTTT. Protein product: CASGTSGGTDTQYF. The whole variable domain, filled in from reference TRBV19 and TRBJ2-3, reads DGGITQSPKYLFRKEGQNVTLSCEQNLNHDAMYWYRQDPGQGLRLIYYSQIVNDFQKGDIAEGYSVSREKKESFPLTVTSAQKNPTAFYLCASGTSGGTDTQYFGPGTRLTVL.

In its sample, this clonotype was seen many times. The V gene is TRBV11-2, the J gene TRBJ2-2, with 7 bases aligning to TRBD1. The CDR3 contains 15 residues. V lost 5 bases and J lost 3; bases outside the gene matches: 6. CDR1 is SGHAT and CDR2 is FQNNGV in the germline V gene. DNA of the CDR3: TGTGCCAGCAGCCTCGGGACAGCAGACACCGGGGAGCTGTTTTTT. Residues: CASSLGTADTGELFF. Filled out from reference TRBV11-2 and TRBJ2-2, the complete variable domain reads EAGVAQSPRYKIIEKRQSVAFWCNPISGHATLYWYQQILGQGPKLLIQFQNNGVVDDSQLPKDRFSAERLKGVDSTLKIQPAKLEDSAVYLCASSLGTADTGELFFGEGSRLTVL.

The sample holds a few counts of this clonotype. The chain combines TRBV15 with TRBJ2-7; D is perhaps TRBD2 (5 bases). The CDR3 covers 14 residues. From germline, CDR1 is LNHNV and CDR2 YYDKDF (reference sequence). V was trimmed by 0 bases and J by 5 bases, leaving 11 bases between them. The CDR3 loop is CATSRDLTRNEQYF. In DNA, the CDR3 is TGTGCCACCAGCAGAGATCTAACTAGGAACGAGCAGTACTTC. Filled out from reference TRBV15 and TRBJ2-7, the complete variable domain reads DAMVIQNPRYQVTQFGKPVTLSCSQTLNHNVMYWYQQKSSQAPKLLFHYYDKDFNNEADTPDNFQSRRPNTSFCFLDIRSPGLGDTAMYLCATSRDLTRNEQYFGPGTRLTVT.

This clonotype occurred many times. V gene TRBV7-9 combines with J gene TRBJ2-2; 7 positions match TRBD1. The V segment lost 5 bases and the J segment 1 base; nucleotides outside the gene matches: 7. CDR3 length: 16 residues. The germline V gene has CDR1 SEHNR and CDR2 FQNEAQ (reference sequence). CDR3 nucleotides: TGTGCCAGCAGCCCAAGAGGGGGCCGGAACACCGGGGAGCTGTTTTTT. Protein sequence: CASSPRGGRNTGELFF.

The chain joins TRBV15 to TRBJ2-7; 10 positions agree with TRBD1. V gave up 3 bases and J gave up 7 bases; unmatched junction bases: 6. This CDR3 has 14 residues. Per germline, CDR1 LNHNV and CDR2 YYDKDF (reference sequence). The CDR3 bases are TGTGCCACCAGCAGTCTTCCGGGACAGGGGGAGCAGTACTTC. As protein: CATSSLPGQGEQYF.